This T cell receptor beta chain was sequenced in a study of T-cell memory formation after mild COVID-19. Study results and caveats: Some clones that responded turned up in pre-infection memory, which suggests that cross-reactive memory joined in. Clonal second-wave expansions that peaked on day 37 had unconfirmed SARS-CoV-2 specificity.

This clonotype has just a few counts. The antigen is unknown. J was trimmed by 6 bases and V by 6 bases; bases with no gene match: 10. The germline CDR1 and CDR2 sequences are SNHLY and FYNNEI. The CDR3 loop spans 16 amino acids. TCRdb re-called the 5' RACE reads with MiXCR, one entry per CDR3 protein. The data contain approximately 290,000 distinct CDR3 sequences, approximately 8.4% of them singletons. Sequencing was carried out using PBMCs or a T cell subset sorted from them (not recorded which). This TCR derives from a man younger than 30 who had mild COVID-19 (a few samples of this study predate the infection). Cell type and time point are not known. The V gene is TRBV2, the J gene TRBJ2-1; 11 nucleotides match TRBD2. CDR3 bases: TGTGCCAGCAGCCAGTTGACTAGCGGGGCCTTCAATGAGCAGTTCTTC. Translation: CASSQLTSGAFNEQFF.